This entry features one T cell receptor (beta chain) sequence. No antigen is known for it. This sample stems from a study of identical twins. General study results and limits: Some out-of-frame alpha sequences were shared by twins, and these showed excess low generation probability.

The CDR3 runs to 15 residues. From germline, CDR1 is MDHEN and CDR2 SYDVKM. V lost 6 bases and J lost 4, with 18 bases in between. MiXCR was run by TCRdb on the 5' RACE reads, yielding one entry per CDR3 protein. The sample holds more than 1.5 million distinct CDR3 sequences, about 32% seen once. Sequencing input: cord blood. The chain has TRBV28 and TRBJ1-1; D might be TRBD1 (5 bases). The receptor comes from a newborn girl in good health. The CDR3 region is CASSPPGRVGTEAFF. The CDR3 DNA reads TGTGCCAGCAGCCCACCGGGCAGGGTAGGCACTGAAGCTTTCTTT.